This T cell receptor (beta chain) originates from a study of blood T cells in healthy people across ages. Study context: About one barcoded beta molecule per two T cells came from capture by template switching.

Findings and caveats of the study: With age, beta diversity per million T cells declined roughly linearly, significantly by approximately 40.

A remark on this clonotype: Its antigen is currently unknown. A read error may produce the germline difference seen at one junction end.

This CDR3 region has 11 residues. The V gene's germline CDR1 is SNHLY and CDR2 FYNNEI. A J-beta primer mix and a sample-barcoded 5' primer were used in a second PCR of about 7 to 12 cycles. MiXCR, applied by TCRdb to the 5' RACE reads, yields one record per CDR3 protein. The sample comprises approximately 1,000,000 distinct CDR3 sequences, more than 30% of which are singletons, and less than 15% rests with the top ten. The chain uses TRBV2 and TRBJ2-4, with unresolved D. The end of the DNA is better explained by TRBJ2-7, so the J call may be wrong. What was sequenced was blood. The clonotype originates from a man between 18 and 35 years old in good health. This chain's CDR3 is CAGRPGPEQYF. The CDR3 nucleotides read TGTGCCGGCAGGCCTGGTCCCGAGCAGTACTTC.